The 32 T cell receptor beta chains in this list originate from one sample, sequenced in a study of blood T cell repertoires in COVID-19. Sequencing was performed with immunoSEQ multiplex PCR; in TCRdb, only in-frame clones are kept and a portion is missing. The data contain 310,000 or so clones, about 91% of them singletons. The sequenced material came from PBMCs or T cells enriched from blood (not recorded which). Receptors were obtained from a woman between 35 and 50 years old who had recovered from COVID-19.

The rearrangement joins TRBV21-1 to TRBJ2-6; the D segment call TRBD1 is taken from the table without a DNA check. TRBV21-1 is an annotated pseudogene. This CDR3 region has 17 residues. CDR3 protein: CASYGGHLYSGANVLTF. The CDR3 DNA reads TGTGCCAGTTATGGTGGGCACTTATACTCTGGGGCCAACGTCCTGACTTTC.

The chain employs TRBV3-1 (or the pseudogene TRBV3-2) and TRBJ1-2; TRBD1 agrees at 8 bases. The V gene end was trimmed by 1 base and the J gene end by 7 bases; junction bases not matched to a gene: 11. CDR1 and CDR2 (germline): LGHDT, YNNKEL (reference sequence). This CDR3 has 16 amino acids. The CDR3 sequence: CASSQGAGGFTTGYTF. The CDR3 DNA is TGTGCCAGCAGCCAAGGGGCAGGGGGCTTTACTACTGGCTACACCTTC.

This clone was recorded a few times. The CDR3 here is CASSSTGGGEKLFF. In nucleotides, the CDR3 is TGTGCCAGCAGCTCGACAGGGGGCGGTGAAAAACTGTTTTTT. This rearrangement joins TRBV5-4 to TRBJ1-4; TRBD1 matches 10 bases. The CDR3 contains 14 residues. V shed 3 bases and J 7 bases; nucleotides not matched to a gene: 3. The V gene's germline CDR1 is SGHNT and CDR2 YYREEE (reference sequence).

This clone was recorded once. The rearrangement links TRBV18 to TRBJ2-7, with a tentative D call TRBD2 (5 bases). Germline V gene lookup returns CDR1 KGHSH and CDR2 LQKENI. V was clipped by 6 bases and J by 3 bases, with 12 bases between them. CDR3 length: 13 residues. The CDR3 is CASSAIAIYEQYF. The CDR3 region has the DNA TGTGCCAGCTCCGCGATAGCGATCTACGAGCAGTACTTC. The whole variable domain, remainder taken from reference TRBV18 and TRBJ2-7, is NAGVMQNPRHLVRRRGQEARLRCSPMKGHSHVYWYRQLPEEGLKFMVYLQKENIIDESGMPKERFSAEFPKEGPSILRIQQVVRGDSAAYFCASSAIAIYEQYFGPGTRLTVT.

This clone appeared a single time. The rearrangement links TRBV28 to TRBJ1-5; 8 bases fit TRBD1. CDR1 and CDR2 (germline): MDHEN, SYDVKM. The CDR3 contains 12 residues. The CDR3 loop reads CAGGTGEQPQHF. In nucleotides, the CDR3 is TGTGCGGGGGGGACAGGTGAGCAGCCCCAGCATTTT.

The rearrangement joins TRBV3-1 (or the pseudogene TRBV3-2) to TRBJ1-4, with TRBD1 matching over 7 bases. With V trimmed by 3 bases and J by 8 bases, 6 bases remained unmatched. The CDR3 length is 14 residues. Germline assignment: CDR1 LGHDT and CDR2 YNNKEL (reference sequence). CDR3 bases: TGTGCCAGCAGCCACGACAGGGATAGGGAAAAACTGTTTTTT. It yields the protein CASSHDRDREKLFF.

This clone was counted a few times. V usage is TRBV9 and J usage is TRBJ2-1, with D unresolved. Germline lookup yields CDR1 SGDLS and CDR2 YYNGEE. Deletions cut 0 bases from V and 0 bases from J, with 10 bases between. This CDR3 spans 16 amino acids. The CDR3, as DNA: TGTGCCAGCAGCGTAGGAAGCGCGAGCTCCTACAATGAGCAGTTCTTC. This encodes CASSVGSASSYNEQFF.

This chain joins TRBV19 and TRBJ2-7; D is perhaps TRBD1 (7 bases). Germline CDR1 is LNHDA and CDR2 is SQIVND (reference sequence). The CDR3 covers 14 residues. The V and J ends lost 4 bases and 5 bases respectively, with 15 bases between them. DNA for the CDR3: TGTGCCAGTAGTACGGGGGACAGTAGAGACGAGCAGTACTTC. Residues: CASSTGDSRDEQYF.

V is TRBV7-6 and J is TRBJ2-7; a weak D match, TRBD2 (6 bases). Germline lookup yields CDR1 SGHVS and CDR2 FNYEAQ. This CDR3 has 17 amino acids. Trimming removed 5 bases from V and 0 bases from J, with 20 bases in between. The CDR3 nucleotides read TGTGCCAGCAGCCCCGGGCCTGCGGGAAGGAGCTCCTACGAGCAGTACTTC. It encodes CASSPGPAGRSSYEQYF.

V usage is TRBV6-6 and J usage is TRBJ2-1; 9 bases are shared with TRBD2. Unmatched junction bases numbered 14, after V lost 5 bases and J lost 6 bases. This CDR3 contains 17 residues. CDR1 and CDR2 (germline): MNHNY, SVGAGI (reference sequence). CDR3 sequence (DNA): TGTGCCAGCAGTCGATCCCTGAGCGCGGGAGGGCTCAATGAGCAGTTCTTC. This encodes CASSRSLSAGGLNEQFF.

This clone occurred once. Here the CDR3 reads CASSFSGGTYEQYF. As DNA, the CDR3 is TGCGCCAGCAGCTTTAGCGGGGGCACCTACGAGCAGTACTTC. This rearrangement joins TRBV5-1 to TRBJ2-7; 9 nucleotides agree with TRBD2. V lost 2 bases and J lost 2; bases outside the gene matches: 2. CDR3 length: 14 residues. Germline lookup yields CDR1 SGHRS and CDR2 YFSETQ.

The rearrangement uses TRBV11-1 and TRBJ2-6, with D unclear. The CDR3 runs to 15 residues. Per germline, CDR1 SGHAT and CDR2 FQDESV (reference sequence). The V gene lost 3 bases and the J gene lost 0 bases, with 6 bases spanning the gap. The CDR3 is CASSFQFSGANVLTF. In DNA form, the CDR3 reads TGTGCCAGCAGCTTTCAGTTCTCTGGGGCCAACGTCCTGACTTTC.

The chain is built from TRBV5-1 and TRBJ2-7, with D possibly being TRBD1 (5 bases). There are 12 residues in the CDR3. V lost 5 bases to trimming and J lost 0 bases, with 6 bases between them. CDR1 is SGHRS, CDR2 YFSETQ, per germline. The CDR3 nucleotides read TGCGCCAGCAGGGACAACTCCTACGAGCAGTACTTC. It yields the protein CASRDNSYEQYF.

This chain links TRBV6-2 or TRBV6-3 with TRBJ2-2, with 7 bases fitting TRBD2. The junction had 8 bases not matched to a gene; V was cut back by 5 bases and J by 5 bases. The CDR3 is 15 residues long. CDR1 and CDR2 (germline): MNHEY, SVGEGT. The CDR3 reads CASSPYSGRTGELFF. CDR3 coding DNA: TGTGCCAGCAGTCCGTATAGCGGGCGGACCGGGGAGCTGTTTTTT.

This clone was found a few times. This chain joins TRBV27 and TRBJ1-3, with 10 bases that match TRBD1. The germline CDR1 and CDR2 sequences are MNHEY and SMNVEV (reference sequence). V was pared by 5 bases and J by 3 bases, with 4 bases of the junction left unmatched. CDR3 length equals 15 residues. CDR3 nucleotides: TGTGCCAGCAGTCTGACAGGGGGCTATGGAAACACCATATATTTT. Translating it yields CASSLTGGYGNTIYF.

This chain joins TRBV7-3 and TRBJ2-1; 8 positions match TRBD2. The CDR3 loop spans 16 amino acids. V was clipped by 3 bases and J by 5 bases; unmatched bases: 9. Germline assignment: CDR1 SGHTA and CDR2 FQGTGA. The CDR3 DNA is TGTGCCAGCAGCTTTCGAGCGGGAGTCGGAGACAATGAGCAGTTCTTC. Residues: CASSFRAGVGDNEQFF.

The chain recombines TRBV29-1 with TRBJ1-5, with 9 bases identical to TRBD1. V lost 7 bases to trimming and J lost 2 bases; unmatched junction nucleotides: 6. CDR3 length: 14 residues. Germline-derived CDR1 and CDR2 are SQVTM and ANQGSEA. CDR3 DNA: TGCAGCGCATCGGACAGGGGCGGCAATCAGCCCCAGCATTTT. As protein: CSASDRGGNQPQHF.

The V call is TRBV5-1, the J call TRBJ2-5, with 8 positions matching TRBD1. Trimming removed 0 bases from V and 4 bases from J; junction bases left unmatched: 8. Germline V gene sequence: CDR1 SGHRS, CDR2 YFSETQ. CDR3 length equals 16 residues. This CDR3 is CASSLASGGAGETQYF. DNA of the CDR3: TGCGCCAGCAGCTTGGCGTCAGGGGGCGCAGGAGAGACCCAGTACTTC.

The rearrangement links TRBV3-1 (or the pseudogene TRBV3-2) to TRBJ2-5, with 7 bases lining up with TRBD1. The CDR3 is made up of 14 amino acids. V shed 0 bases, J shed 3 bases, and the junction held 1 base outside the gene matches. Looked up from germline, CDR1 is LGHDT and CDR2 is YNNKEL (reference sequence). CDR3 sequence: CASSQDDREETQYF. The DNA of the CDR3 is TGTGCCAGCAGCCAAGACGACAGGGAAGAGACCCAGTACTTC.

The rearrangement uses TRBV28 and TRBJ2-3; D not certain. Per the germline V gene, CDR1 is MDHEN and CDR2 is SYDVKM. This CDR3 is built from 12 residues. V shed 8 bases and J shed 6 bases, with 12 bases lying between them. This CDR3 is CASVGVRDTQYF. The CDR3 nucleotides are TGTGCCAGCGTAGGAGTTAGGGATACGCAGTATTTT.

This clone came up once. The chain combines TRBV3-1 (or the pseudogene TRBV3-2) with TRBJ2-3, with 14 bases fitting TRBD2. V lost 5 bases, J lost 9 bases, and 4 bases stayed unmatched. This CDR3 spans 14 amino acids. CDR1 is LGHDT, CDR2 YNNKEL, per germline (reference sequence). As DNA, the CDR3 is TGTGCCAGCAGCTTGGGACTAGCGGGGGCCACGCAGTATTTT. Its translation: CASSLGLAGATQYF.

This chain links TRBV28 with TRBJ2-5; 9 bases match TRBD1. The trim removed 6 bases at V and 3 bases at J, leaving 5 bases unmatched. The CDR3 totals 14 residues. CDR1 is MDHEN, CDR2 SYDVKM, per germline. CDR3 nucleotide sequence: TGTGCCAGCAGCCGGACAGGGGTGAAAGAGACCCAGTACTTC. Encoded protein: CASSRTGVKETQYF.

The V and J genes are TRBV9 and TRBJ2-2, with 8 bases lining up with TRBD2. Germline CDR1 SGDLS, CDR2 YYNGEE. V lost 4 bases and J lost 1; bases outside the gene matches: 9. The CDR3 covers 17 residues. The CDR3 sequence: CASSPTGGSLNTGELFF. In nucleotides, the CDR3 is TGTGCCAGCAGCCCGACGGGGGGGAGTCTGAACACCGGGGAGCTGTTTTTT.

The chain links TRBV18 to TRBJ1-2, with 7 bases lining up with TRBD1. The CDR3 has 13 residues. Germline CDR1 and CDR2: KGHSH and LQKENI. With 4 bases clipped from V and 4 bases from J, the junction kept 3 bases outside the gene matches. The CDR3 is CASSQGARYGYTF. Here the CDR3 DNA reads TGTGCCAGCTCACAGGGGGCGCGCTATGGCTACACCTTC. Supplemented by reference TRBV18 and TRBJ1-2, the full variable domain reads NAGVMQNPRHLVRRRGQEARLRCSPMKGHSHVYWYRQLPEEGLKFMVYLQKENIIDESGMPKERFSAEFPKEGPSILRIQQVVRGDSAAYFCASSQGARYGYTFGSGTRLTVV.

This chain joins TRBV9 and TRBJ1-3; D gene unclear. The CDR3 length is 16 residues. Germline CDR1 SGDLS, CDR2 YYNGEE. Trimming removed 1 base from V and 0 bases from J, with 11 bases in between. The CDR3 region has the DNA TGTGCCAGCAGCGTATATGAGGCCAACTCTGGAAACACCATATATTTT. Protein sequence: CASSVYEANSGNTIYF.

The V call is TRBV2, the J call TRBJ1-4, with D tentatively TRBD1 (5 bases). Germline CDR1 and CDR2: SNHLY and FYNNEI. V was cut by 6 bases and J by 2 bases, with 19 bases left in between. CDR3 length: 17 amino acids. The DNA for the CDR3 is TGTGCCAGCAGCTTTATCTTCAGGGTTACGACTAATGAAAAACTGTTTTTT. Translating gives CASSFIFRVTTNEKLFF. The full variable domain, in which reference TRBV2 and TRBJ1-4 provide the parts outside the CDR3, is EPEVTQTPSHQVTQMGQEVILRCVPISNHLYFYWYRQILGQKVEFLVSFYNNEISEKSEIFDDQFSVERPDGSNFTLKIRSTKLEDSAMYFCASSFIFRVTTNEKLFFGSGTQLSVL.

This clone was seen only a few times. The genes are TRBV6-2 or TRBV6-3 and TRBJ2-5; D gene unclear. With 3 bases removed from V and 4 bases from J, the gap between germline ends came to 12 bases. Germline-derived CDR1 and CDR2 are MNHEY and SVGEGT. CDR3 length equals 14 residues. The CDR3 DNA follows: TGTGCCAGCAGTTATAGTAGCCCAGCAGAGACCCAGTACTTC. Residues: CASSYSSPAETQYF.

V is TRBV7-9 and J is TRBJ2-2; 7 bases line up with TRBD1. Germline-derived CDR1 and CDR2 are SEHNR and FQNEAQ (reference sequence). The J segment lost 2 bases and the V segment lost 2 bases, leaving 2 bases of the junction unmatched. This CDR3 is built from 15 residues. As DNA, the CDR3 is TGTGCCAGCAGCTTACAAGGGGGCAACACCGGGGAGCTGTTTTTT. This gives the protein CASSLQGGNTGELFF.

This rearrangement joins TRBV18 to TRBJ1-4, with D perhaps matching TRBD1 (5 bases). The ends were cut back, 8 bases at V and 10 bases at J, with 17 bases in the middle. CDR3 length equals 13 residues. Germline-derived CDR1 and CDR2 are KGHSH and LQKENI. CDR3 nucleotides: TGTGCCAGCACGACAGAGAATATTGGAAAACTGTTTTTT. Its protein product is CASTTENIGKLFF.

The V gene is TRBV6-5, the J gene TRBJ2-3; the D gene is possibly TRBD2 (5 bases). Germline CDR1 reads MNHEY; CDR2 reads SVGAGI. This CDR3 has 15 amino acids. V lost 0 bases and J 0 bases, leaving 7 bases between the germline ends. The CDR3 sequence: CASSYSGVSTDTQYF. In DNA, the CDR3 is TGTGCCAGCAGTTACTCCGGGGTTAGCACAGATACGCAGTATTTT.

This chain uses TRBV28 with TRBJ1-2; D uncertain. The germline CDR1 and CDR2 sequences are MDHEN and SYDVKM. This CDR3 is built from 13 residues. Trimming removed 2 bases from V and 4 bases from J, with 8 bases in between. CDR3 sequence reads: CASSLRGFYGYTF. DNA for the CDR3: TGTGCCAGCAGTTTAAGAGGGTTCTATGGCTACACCTTC.

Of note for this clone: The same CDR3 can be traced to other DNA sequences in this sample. DNA for the CDR3: TGTGCCAGCAGCTTGGGAGGGGGGAGTAATCAGCCCCAGCATTTT. This translates into CASSLGGGSNQPQHF. V is TRBV7-2 and J is TRBJ1-5; TRBD1 is a possible D gene (6 bases). Germline V gene lookup returns CDR1 SGHTA and CDR2 FQGNSA. V lost 3 bases and J lost 4, with 13 bases in between. The CDR3 runs to 15 residues.